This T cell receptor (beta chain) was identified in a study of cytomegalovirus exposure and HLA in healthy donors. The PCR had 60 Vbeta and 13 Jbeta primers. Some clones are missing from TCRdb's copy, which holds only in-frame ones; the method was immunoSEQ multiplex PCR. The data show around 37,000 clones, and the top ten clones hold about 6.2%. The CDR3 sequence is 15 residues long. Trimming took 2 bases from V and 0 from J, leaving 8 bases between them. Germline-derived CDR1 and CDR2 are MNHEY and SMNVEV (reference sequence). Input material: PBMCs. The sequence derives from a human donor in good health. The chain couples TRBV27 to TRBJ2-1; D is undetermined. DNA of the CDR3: TGTGCCAGCAGTTTAATCAGTCGCTCCTACAATGAGCAGTTCTTC. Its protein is CASSLISRSYNEQFF.